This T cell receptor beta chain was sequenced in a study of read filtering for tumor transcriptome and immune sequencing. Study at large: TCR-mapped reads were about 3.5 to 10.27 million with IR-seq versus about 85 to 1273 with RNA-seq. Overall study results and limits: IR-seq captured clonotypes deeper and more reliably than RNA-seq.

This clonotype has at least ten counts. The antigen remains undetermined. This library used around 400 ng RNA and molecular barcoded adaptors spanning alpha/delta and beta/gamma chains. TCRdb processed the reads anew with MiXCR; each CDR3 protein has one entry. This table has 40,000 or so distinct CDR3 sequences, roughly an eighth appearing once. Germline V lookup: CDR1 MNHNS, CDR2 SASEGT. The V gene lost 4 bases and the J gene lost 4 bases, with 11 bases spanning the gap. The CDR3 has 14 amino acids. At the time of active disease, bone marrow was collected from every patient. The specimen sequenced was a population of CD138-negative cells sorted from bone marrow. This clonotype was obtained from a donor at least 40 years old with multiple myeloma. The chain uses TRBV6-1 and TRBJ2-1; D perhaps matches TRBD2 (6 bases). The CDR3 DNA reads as TGTGCCAGCAGTGTGCTAGCGAATTACAATGAGCAGTTCTTC. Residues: CASSVLANYNEQFF.